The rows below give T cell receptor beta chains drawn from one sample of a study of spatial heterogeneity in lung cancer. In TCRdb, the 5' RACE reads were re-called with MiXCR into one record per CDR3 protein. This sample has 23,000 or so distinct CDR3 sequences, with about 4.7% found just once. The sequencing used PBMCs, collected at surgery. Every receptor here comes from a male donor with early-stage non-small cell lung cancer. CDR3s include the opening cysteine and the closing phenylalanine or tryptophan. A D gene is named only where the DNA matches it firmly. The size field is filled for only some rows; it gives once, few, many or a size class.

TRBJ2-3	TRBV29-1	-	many	TGCAGCGTTACCGGGCAAAGCACAGATACGCAGTATTTT	CSVTGQSTDTQYF
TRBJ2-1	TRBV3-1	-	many	TGTGCCAGCAGCCAACACGTCGACAATGAGCAGTTCTTC	CASSQHVDNEQFF
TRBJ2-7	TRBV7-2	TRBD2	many	TGTGCCAGCAGCTTATCGGGACTAGCGGGGGGGCCCGAGCAGTACTTC	CASSLSGLAGGPEQYF
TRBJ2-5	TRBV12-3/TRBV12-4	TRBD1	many	TGTGCCAGCAGCCGACAGGGTTTGAGAGGAGAGACCCAGTACTTC	CASSRQGLRGETQYF
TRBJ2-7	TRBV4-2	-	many	TGTGCCAGCAGCCAACTTCGACAGGCGGGCGAGCAGTACTTC	CASSQLRQAGEQYF
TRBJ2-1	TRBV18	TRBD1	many	TGTGCCAGCTCACCACTGGAGTCAGGGGGTTTTTCCTACAATGAGCAGTTCTTC	CASSPLESGGFSYNEQFF
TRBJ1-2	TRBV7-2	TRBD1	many	TGTGCCAGCAGCTCGCAAACAGGGGGCGCGAACTATGGCTACACCTTC	CASSSQTGGANYGYTF
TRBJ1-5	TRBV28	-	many	TGTGCCAGCAGACAGATAGAAAATCAGCCCCAGCATTTT	CASRQIENQPQHF
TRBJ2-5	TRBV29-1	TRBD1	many	TGCAGCGCCCGGACAGGGAGTATCCTAGGGGAGACCCAGTACTTC	CSARTGSILGETQYF
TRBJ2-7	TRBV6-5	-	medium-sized	TGTGCCAGCAGTTACTCCGGTGGATGGGAGCAGTACTTC	CASSYSGGWEQYF
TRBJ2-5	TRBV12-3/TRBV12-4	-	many	TGTGCCAGCAGTGCCCGGGAGACCCAGTACTTC	CASSARETQYF
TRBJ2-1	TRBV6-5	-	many	TGTGCCAGCAGCCTATACAATGAGCAGTTCTTC	CASSLYNEQFF
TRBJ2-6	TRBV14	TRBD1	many	TGTGCCAGCAGCCCTTGGCGACAGGGAGATTCTGGGGCCAACGTCCTGACTTTC	CASSPWRQGDSGANVLTF
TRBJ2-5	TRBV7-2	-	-	TGTGCCAGCAGCTTAGCCCACAGGGAGACCCAGTACTTC	CASSLAHRETQYF
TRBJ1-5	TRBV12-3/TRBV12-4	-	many	TGTGCCAGCAGTTTGAAGCATAGCAATCAGCCCCAGCATTTT	CASSLKHSNQPQHF
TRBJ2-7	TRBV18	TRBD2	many	TGTGCCAGCTCACCACCTACGTCTAGCGGCGTCTTCGAGCAGTACTTC	CASSPPTSSGVFEQYF
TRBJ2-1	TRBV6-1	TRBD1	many	TGTGCCAGCAGAGGTGGGGACAGGGCTTACAATGAGCAGTTCTTC	CASRGGDRAYNEQFF
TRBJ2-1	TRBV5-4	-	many	TGTGCCAGCAGCTTGGGACAGAAGAGCTCCTACAATGAGCAGTTCTTC	CASSLGQKSSYNEQFF
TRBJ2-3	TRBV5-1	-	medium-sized	TGCGCCAGCAGCATGACTGGGCGCACGACAGATACGCAGTATTTT	CASSMTGRTTDTQYF
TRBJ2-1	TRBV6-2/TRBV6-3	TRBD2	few	TGTGCCAGCAGTCTCAGATTAAACGCGGGGGGGCAAAGGTTCTTC	CASSLRLNAGGQRFF
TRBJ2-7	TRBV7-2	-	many	TGTGCCAGCAGCGAACAGGGTTACGAGCAGTACTTC	CASSEQGYEQYF
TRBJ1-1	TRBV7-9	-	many	TGTGCCAGCAGCTTATGGGCAGACGGAAGAAGGACTGAAGCTTTCTTT	CASSLWADGRRTEAFF
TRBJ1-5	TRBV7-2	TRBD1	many	TGTGCCAGCACCCAAGGGACAGGGGGCAATCAGCCCCAGCATTTT	CASTQGTGGNQPQHF
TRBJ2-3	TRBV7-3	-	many	TGTGCCAGCAGCGTTGACCGAAACACAGATACGCAGTATTTT	CASSVDRNTDTQYF
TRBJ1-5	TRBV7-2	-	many	TGTGCCAGCACGAGTGCAGGGATAAATCAGCCCCAGCATTTT	CASTSAGINQPQHF
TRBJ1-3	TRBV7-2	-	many	TGTGCCAGCAGCTTATGGGGAGGGAACTCTGGAAACACCATATATTTT	CASSLWGGNSGNTIYF
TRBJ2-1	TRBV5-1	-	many	TGCGCCAGCAGCTTGCAAGGGAGCTCCTACAATGAGCAGTTCTTC	CASSLQGSSYNEQFF
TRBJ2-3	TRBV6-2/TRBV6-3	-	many	TGTGCCAGCAGTTATCGTTTGACAGATACGCAGTATTTT	CASSYRLTDTQYF
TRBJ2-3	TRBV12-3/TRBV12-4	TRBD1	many	TGTGCCAGCAGCGGGACAGAACGCACAGATACGCAGTATTTT	CASSGTERTDTQYF
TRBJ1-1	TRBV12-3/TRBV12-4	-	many	TGTGCCAGCAGTTTGTTGGCGGGAAACACTGAAGCTTTCTTT	CASSLLAGNTEAFF
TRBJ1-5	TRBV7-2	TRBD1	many	TGTGCCAGCAGCCCATCTTCAGGGACAGGGGGTCGTGGTAGCAATCAGCCCCAGCATTTT	CASSPSSGTGGRGSNQPQHF
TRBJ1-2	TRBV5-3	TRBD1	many	TGTGCCAGAAGCTCCGGGGGACAGGGGGCGGCTGGCTACACCTTC	CARSSGGQGAAGYTF
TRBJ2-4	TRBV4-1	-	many	TGCGCCAGCAGCCTCACAACAGCGGCCAAAAACATTCAGTACTTC	CASSLTTAAKNIQYF
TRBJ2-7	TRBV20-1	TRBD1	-	TGCAGTGCTAGCCCCCGGGACAGCGAAATGTACGAGCAGTACTTC	CSASPRDSEMYEQYF
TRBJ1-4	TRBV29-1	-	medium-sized	TGCAGCGGTAGGACCTCGGGCAATGAAAAACTGTTTTTT	CSGRTSGNEKLFF
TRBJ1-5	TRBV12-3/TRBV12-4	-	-	TGTGCCAGCAGTTTCGCACAGGACAATCAGCCCCAGCATTTT	CASSFAQDNQPQHF
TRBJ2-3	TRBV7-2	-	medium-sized	TGTGCCAGCAGCCCGGAGCGGGCGACAGATACGCAGTATTTT	CASSPERATDTQYF